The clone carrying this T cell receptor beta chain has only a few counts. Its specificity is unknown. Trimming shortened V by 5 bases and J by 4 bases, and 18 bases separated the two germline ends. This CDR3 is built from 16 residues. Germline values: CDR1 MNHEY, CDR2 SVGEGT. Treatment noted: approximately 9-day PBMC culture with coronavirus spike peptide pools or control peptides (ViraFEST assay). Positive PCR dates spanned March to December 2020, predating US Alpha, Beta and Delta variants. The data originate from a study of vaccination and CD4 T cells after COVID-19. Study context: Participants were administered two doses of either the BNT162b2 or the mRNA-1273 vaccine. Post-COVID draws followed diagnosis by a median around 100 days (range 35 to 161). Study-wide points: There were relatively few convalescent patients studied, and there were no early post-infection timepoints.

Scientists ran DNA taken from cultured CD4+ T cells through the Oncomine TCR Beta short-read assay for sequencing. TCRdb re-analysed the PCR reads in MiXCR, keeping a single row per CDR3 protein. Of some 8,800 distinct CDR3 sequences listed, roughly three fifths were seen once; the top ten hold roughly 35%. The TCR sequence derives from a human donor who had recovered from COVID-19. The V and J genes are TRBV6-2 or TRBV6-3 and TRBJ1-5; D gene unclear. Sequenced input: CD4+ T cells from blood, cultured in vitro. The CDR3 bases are TGTGCCAGCAGTAAAAGCGTCGGCAGGTCAAATCAGCCCCAGCATTTT. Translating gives CASSKSVGRSNQPQHF.